The TCR beta chain under discussion was sequenced for a study of chemoradiotherapy in HPV16-positive cancers. The CDR3 sequence is 15 residues long. V lost 1 base to trimming and J lost 5 bases; unmatched junction nucleotides: 3. Germline assignment: CDR1 MGHRA and CDR2 YSYEKL. Over chemoradiotherapy, repertoires were sampled more than once. This clone was seen more than once but under ten times. Assay used: immunoSEQ multiplex PCR; TCRdb lists only in-frame clones, some missing. The sample lists about 34,000 clones; over 80% were seen once. The sample was blood, taken from a patient who underwent chemoradiotherapy. The sequence derives from a human donor with HPV-associated anogenital cancer. The chain joins TRBV4-1 to TRBJ2-1; the match to TRBD1 covers 9 bases. For the CDR3, the DNA is TGCGCCAGCAGCCAAGTACAGGGGGCGAACAATGAGCAGTTCTTC. Amino acids: CASSQVQGANNEQFF.